The clone carrying this T cell receptor beta chain was counted between two and nine times. The antigen remains undetermined. This record comes from a study of cytomegalovirus exposure and HLA in healthy donors. Overall study results and limits: Most TCR sequences were uncommon, yet certain public TCRs appeared in many donors. It was reportedly the case that the classifier diagnosed cytomegalovirus status with high specificity and sensitivity. It was found in a later analysis that first-cohort TCR clusters tended to co-occur in the 130 or so validation repertoires.

Germline values: CDR1 SGHAT, CDR2 FQNNGV. V lost 10 bases to trimming and J lost 4 bases, with 20 bases between them. The CDR3 spans 14 residues. Some clones are missing from TCRdb's copy, which holds only in-frame ones; the method was immunoSEQ multiplex PCR. The sample has hundreds of thousands of clones, approximately 83% seen once; the top ten hold less than 1.5%. This clonotype originated in a woman in her 30s in good health and CMV-seropositive. The sequencing input was PBMCs. V gene TRBV11-2 combines with J gene TRBJ2-7; maybe TRBD2 (6 bases). In nucleotides, the CDR3 is TGTGCCACGAAAACCTTGGAGGGCCTGTACGAGCAGTACTTC. Its translation: CATKTLEGLYEQYF. The full variable domain, completed using reference TRBV11-2 and TRBJ2-7, is EAGVAQSPRYKIIEKRQSVAFWCNPISGHATLYWYQQILGQGPKLLIQFQNNGVVDDSQLPKDRFSAERLKGVDSTLKIQPAKLEDSAVYLCATKTLEGLYEQYFGPGTRLTVT.